The present TCR beta chain was sequenced within a study of PD-L1 blockade in urothelial cancer. Study context: Patients, treated from about 2014 onward, received atezolizumab 1,200 mg intravenously every 3 weeks. When blood samples were assessed, the median T cell count was 141,255.

The time point: peripheral blood 6 weeks after treatment start. Libraries were prepared by immunoSEQ multiplex PCR; TCRdb keeps only in-frame clonotypes and omits some of them. The sample contains more than 60,000 clones, 88% of which appear only once. The CDR3 is 13 amino acids. Trimming removed 4 bases at V and 5 bases at J, with 15 bases between. The V gene's germline CDR1 is SQVTM and CDR2 ANQGSEA. The chain employs TRBV29-1 and TRBJ2-7; a possible D gene is TRBD1 (6 bases). The sequence was collected from a man aged 55-75 years with urothelial cancer. The sequencing used PBMCs, collected around atezolizumab (anti-PD-L1) treatment. CDR3 in DNA: TGCAGCGTTGCTTACAGGGTAATTGACGAGCAGTACTTC. It is translated as CSVAYRVIDEQYF.